One sample yielded the 7 T cell receptor beta chains listed below, sequenced in a study of blood T cell repertoires in COVID-19. Sequencing was performed with immunoSEQ multiplex PCR; in TCRdb, only in-frame clones are kept and a portion is missing. The table lists about 75,000 clones, 75% to 85% of them singletons, with under 25% in the top ten. The material sequenced was peripheral blood. The source is a woman between 45 and 65 years old with acute or convalescent COVID-19.

A few counts support this clone. The J gene is TRBJ2-1, the V gene TRBV7-9; D is uncertain. Germline loops: CDR1 SEHNR, CDR2 FQNEAQ (reference sequence). Trimming stripped 5 bases from V and 0 bases from J, with 11 bases between. The CDR3 runs to 15 residues. CDR3: CASSARHHSYNEQFF. Here the CDR3 DNA reads TGTGCCAGCAGCGCGCGACATCACTCCTACAATGAGCAGTTCTTC.

This chain links TRBV5-1 with TRBJ2-7; 10 nucleotides align to TRBD2. The CDR3 totals 15 residues. The trim removed 2 bases at V and 0 bases at J, leaving 2 bases unmatched. CDR1 and CDR2 from the germline V gene are SGHRS and YFSETQ. The CDR3 spells CASSFSSGSSYEQYF. As DNA, the CDR3 is TGCGCCAGCAGCTTTTCTAGCGGGAGCTCCTACGAGCAGTACTTC.

The genes are TRBV6-5 and TRBJ2-1; no clear D. The V end was cut by 7 bases, the J end by 6 bases, with 16 bases between. The CDR3 length is 14 residues. Germline assignment: CDR1 MNHEY and CDR2 SVGAGI. In DNA, the CDR3 is TGTGCCAGCACTACTCTCTCGGTTAGCAATGAGCAGTTCTTC. It yields the protein CASTTLSVSNEQFF.

This chain joins TRBV6-5 and TRBJ2-1; 8 bases agree with TRBD1. The length of the CDR3 is 14 residues. The V and J ends lost 8 bases and 9 bases, in that order; junction bases with no gene match: 12. Germline-derived CDR1 and CDR2 are MNHEY and SVGAGI. DNA for the CDR3: TGTGCCAGCCGTAAGGACAGGGAGTTTAGTGAGCAGTTCTTC. The encoded protein is CASRKDREFSEQFF.

This chain uses TRBV18 with TRBJ2-2, with D tentatively TRBD1 (5 bases). This CDR3 is 14 amino acids long. V shed 6 bases and J shed 2 bases, with 10 bases lying between them. Germline CDR1 is KGHSH and CDR2 is LQKENI. CDR3 protein: CASSPDRNTGELFF. The DNA of the CDR3 is TGTGCCAGCTCCCCTGACAGAAACACCGGGGAGCTGTTTTTT.

J is TRBJ2-7 and V is TRBV5-1; the D gene is possibly TRBD2 (5 bases). This CDR3 contains 14 residues. V was trimmed by 0 bases and J by 2 bases, leaving 9 bases between them. Germline V lookup: CDR1 SGHRS, CDR2 YFSETQ. The CDR3 sequence: CASSLGHGAYEQYF. The CDR3 DNA follows: TGCGCCAGCAGCTTGGGGCACGGGGCCTACGAGCAGTACTTC. Based on the CDR3 plus reference TRBV5-1 and TRBJ2-7, the full variable domain is KAGVTQTPRYLIKTRGQQVTLSCSPISGHRSVSWYQQTPGQGLQFLFEYFSETQRNKGNFPGRFSGRQFSNSRSEMNVSTLELGDSALYLCASSLGHGAYEQYFGPGTRLTVT.

The chain is built from TRBV5-6 and TRBJ1-1, with D unresolved. The CDR3 has 13 amino acids. Germline lookup yields CDR1 SGHDT and CDR2 YYEEEE. The germline V and J ends were trimmed by 4 bases and 0 bases, with 7 bases remaining between them. CDR3 coding DNA: TGTGCCAGCAGCCCAGTCCTGAACACTGAAGCTTTCTTT. Protein: CASSPVLNTEAFF. Based on the CDR3 plus reference TRBV5-6 and TRBJ1-1, the full variable domain is DAGVTQSPTHLIKTRGQQVTLRCSPKSGHDTVSWYQQALGQGPQFIFQYYEEEERQRGNFPDRFSGHQFPNYSSELNVNALLLGDSALYLCASSPVLNTEAFFGQGTRLTVV.